These 25 T cell receptor beta chains originate from one sample sequenced in a study of OX40 agonist ivuxolimab in advanced cancers. The protocol was immunoSEQ multiplex PCR, while the TCRdb copy is restricted to in-frame clones and leaves out a portion. This table has over 65,000 clones, over 75% appearing once. This sample comprised CD4+ or CD8+ T cells sorted from blood, obtained in a trial of the OX40 agonist ivuxolimab. The receptors derive from an adult with an advanced solid tumor such as melanoma, head and neck, liver or kidney cancer.

The CDR3 spells CASSLTGTGNYGYTF. The CDR3 DNA is TGTGCCAGTAGTCTTACCGGGACAGGGAACTATGGCTACACCTTC. The chain couples TRBV19 to TRBJ1-2; TRBD1 matches at 9 bases. From germline, CDR1 is LNHDA and CDR2 SQIVND (reference sequence). This CDR3 has 15 amino acids. The V segment lost 5 bases and the J segment 2 bases; nucleotides outside the gene matches: 6.

The rearrangement joins TRBV6-5 to TRBJ2-1; D might be TRBD2 (6 bases). Germline CDR1 reads MNHEY; CDR2 reads SVGAGI. The V end was cut by 4 bases, the J end by 9 bases, with 19 bases between. The CDR3 spans 15 residues. In DNA form, the CDR3 reads TGTGCCAGCAGTTCCCCGGGACTTCCGTCGGGTGAGCAGTTCTTC. Its translation: CASSSPGLPSGEQFF.

This clone was detected once. The CDR3 protein is CASSPPLPTSPLHF. The CDR3 nucleotides are TGTGCCAGCAGCCCCCCTCTGCCAACCTCACCCCTCCACTTT. V is TRBV5-5 and J is TRBJ1-6; D not resolved. In germline, CDR1 is SGHKS, CDR2 YYEKEE (reference sequence). V lost 4 bases and J 10 bases, leaving 15 bases between the germline ends. The length of the CDR3 is 14 residues.

This clone has only a few counts. The chain employs TRBV9 and TRBJ1-6; no clear D. Germline CDR1 SGDLS, CDR2 YYNGEE. The CDR3 has 15 residues. Between the trimmed V and J ends, which lost 0 bases and 9 bases, there was a span of 13 bases. CDR3 region: CASSVVEGRGSPLHF. DNA for the CDR3: TGTGCCAGCAGCGTAGTGGAGGGTAGAGGTTCACCCCTCCACTTT.

This chain connects TRBV19 to TRBJ1-5, with D maybe TRBD1 (5 bases). From germline, CDR1 is LNHDA and CDR2 SQIVND (reference sequence). The CDR3 runs 17 residues. With 3 bases removed from V and 5 bases from J, the gap between germline ends came to 20 bases. CDR3 sequence reads: CASSITRGSGGDQPQHF. CDR3 DNA sequence: TGTGCCAGTAGTATTACCCGCGGGTCGGGGGGTGATCAGCCCCAGCATTTT.

This clone was observed a single time. The chain links TRBV7-6 to TRBJ2-1; either TRBD1 or TRBD2 may supply D (5 bases each). Per germline, CDR1 SGHVS and CDR2 FNYEAQ. The germline V and J ends were trimmed by 3 bases and 10 bases, with 7 bases remaining between them. The CDR3 length is 11 residues. CDR3 DNA sequence: TGTGCCAGCAGCTTGGGGGAGGAGCAGTTCTTC. Its translation is CASSLGEEQFF. Together with reference TRBV7-6 and TRBJ2-1, the CDR3 gives the full variable domain: GAGVSQSPRYKVTKRGQDVALRCDPISGHVSLYWYRQALGQGPEFLTYFNYEAQQDKSGLPNDRFSAERPEGSISTLTIQRTEQRDSAMYRCASSLGEEQFFGPGTRLTVL.

This clone has a single count. This rearrangement joins TRBV27 to TRBJ2-3; D is unclear. Germline CDR1 MNHEY, CDR2 SMNVEV (reference sequence). V was pared by 3 bases and J by 0 bases, with 7 bases between. This CDR3 has 14 amino acids. The chain's CDR3 is CASSLAESTDTQYF. DNA for the CDR3: TGTGCCAGCAGTTTGGCGGAGAGCACAGATACGCAGTATTTT.

This chain joins TRBV5-1 and TRBJ2-3; TRBD2 matches 10 bases. The V segment lost 1 base and the J segment 2 bases; nucleotides outside the gene matches: 1. In germline, CDR1 is SGHRS, CDR2 YFSETQ. CDR3 length equals 15 residues. The CDR3 nucleotides are TGCGCCAGCAGCTTGACTAGCGGGGCCACAGATACGCAGTATTTT. Residues: CASSLTSGATDTQYF.

There are a few counts of this clone. V usage is TRBV10-3 and J usage is TRBJ2-3; D is unresolved. The V gene's germline CDR1 is ENHRY and CDR2 SYGVKD. CDR3 length: 14 residues. V was pared by 4 bases and J by 2 bases, with 10 bases between. CDR3 nucleotide sequence: TGTGCCATCAGTGTTTCAGATGTCACAGATACGCAGTATTTT. This sequence encodes CAISVSDVTDTQYF.

The rearrangement uses TRBV28 and TRBJ1-2, with no clear D. The CDR3 totals 14 residues. Between the trimmed V and J ends, which lost 5 bases and 5 bases, there was a span of 15 bases. Germline V CDR1 and CDR2: MDHEN, SYDVKM. CDR3 DNA sequence: TGTGCCAGCAGTCCAATAAACGAGGTTTATGGCTACACCTTC. Translating gives CASSPINEVYGYTF.

This chain uses TRBV30 with TRBJ2-1; D not resolved. CDR1 is GTSNPN, CDR2 SVGIG, per germline (reference sequence). The CDR3 length is 11 residues. Trimming shortened V by 4 bases and J by 4 bases, and 5 bases separated the two germline ends. The CDR3 coding sequence is TGTGCCTGGAAGGAGTACAATGAGCAGTTCTTC. Protein: CAWKEYNEQFF.

The chain links TRBV7-2 to TRBJ1-5; 9 nucleotides align to TRBD1. Germline-derived CDR1 and CDR2 are SGHTA and FQGNSA. V shed 2 bases, J shed 7 bases, and the junction held 15 bases outside the gene matches. This CDR3 contains 18 residues. The CDR3 nucleotides read TGTGCCAGCAGCTTATCACCCGGGACAGGGAAGCTCAAACAGCCCCAGCATTTT. Protein: CASSLSPGTGKLKQPQHF.

This chain uses TRBV7-2 with TRBJ2-1, with 8 nucleotides matching TRBD1. The CDR3 is made up of 17 amino acids. V lost 3 bases, J lost 7 bases, and 14 bases stayed unmatched. From germline, CDR1 is SGHTA and CDR2 FQGNSA. CDR3: CASSFLTGRGLYNEQFF. CDR3 bases: TGTGCCAGCAGCTTTCTGACCGGCAGGGGGCTGTATAATGAGCAGTTCTTC.

This clone has only one observation. The chain couples TRBV18 to TRBJ1-5; D unclear. V gave up 3 bases and J gave up 5 bases, with 11 bases separating them. The CDR3 length is 14 residues. Germline V lookup: CDR1 KGHSH, CDR2 LQKENI. The CDR3 sequence: CASSPSGSHQPQHF. The CDR3 DNA reads TGTGCCAGCTCACCGTCTGGCAGCCATCAGCCCCAGCATTTT.

V gene TRBV7-2 combines with J gene TRBJ1-4, with D hard to call. The CDR3 is 16 amino acids. Trimming shortened V by 2 bases and J by 4 bases, and 14 bases separated the two germline ends. Per the germline V gene, CDR1 is SGHTA and CDR2 is FQGNSA. In nucleotides, the CDR3 is TGTGCCAGCAGCTTAAGCACGACTCTGAGTAATGAAAAACTGTTTTTT. Residues: CASSLSTTLSNEKLFF.

V is TRBV5-8 and J is TRBJ1-5; D remains ambiguous. V lost 4 bases, J lost 1 base, and 18 bases lay in between. The CDR3 is 17 residues long. The germline gives CDR1 SGHTS, CDR2 YDEGEE. The chain's CDR3 is CASSPGWRYNSNQPQHF. DNA of the CDR3: TGTGCCAGCAGCCCCGGGTGGCGATACAACAGCAATCAGCCCCAGCATTTT.

This chain joins TRBV2 and TRBJ2-4; TRBD2 is a possible D gene (6 bases). The CDR3 has 14 amino acids. V lost 8 bases and J 3 bases, leaving 14 bases between the germline ends. Per the germline V gene, CDR1 is SNHLY and CDR2 is FYNNEI. CDR3 amino acids: CASRGEFGKNIQYF. The CDR3 nucleotides are TGTGCCAGCCGCGGGGAGTTTGGCAAAAACATTCAGTACTTC.

The rearrangement links TRBV5-1 to TRBJ1-6, with D uncertain. Germline V gene sequence: CDR1 SGHRS, CDR2 YFSETQ. The ends were cut back, 0 bases at V and 8 bases at J, with 18 bases in the middle. The CDR3 is 17 amino acids. For the CDR3, the DNA is TGCGCCAGCAGCTTGGTCGCTATGGACTTATTCTATTCACCCCTCCACTTT. The encoded protein is CASSLVAMDLFYSPLHF.

This clone was seen once. The V gene is TRBV15, the J gene TRBJ2-5; TRBD1 matches 7 bases. CDR3 size: 15 residues. Germline CDR1 LNHNV, CDR2 YYDKDF (reference sequence). Unmatched junction bases numbered 4, after V lost 1 base and J lost 2 bases. The chain's CDR3 is CATSRGGTEQETQYF. CDR3 DNA: TGTGCCACCAGCAGAGGTGGGACAGAACAAGAGACCCAGTACTTC.

This rearrangement joins TRBV28 to TRBJ2-1; the D is unclear. CDR3 size: 15 residues. V was clipped by 2 bases and J by 2 bases, with 10 bases between them. The germline V gene has CDR1 MDHEN and CDR2 SYDVKM. The DNA for the CDR3 is TGTGCCAGCAGTTTAAGGACGGTAACCTACAATGAGCAGTTCTTC. As protein: CASSLRTVTYNEQFF. The variable domain in full, with the rest retrieved from reference TRBV28 and TRBJ2-1, is DVKVTQSSRYLVKRTGEKVFLECVQDMDHENMFWYRQDPGLGLRLIYFSYDVKMKEKGDIPEGYSVSREKKERFSLILESASTNQTSMYLCASSLRTVTYNEQFFGPGTRLTVL.

The rearrangement joins TRBV10-3 to TRBJ1-5; D ambiguous. The CDR3 loop spans 15 amino acids. V lost 4 bases to trimming and J lost 0 bases, with 10 bases between them. CDR1 ENHRY and CDR2 SYGVKD come from the germline V gene. The CDR3 bases are TGTGCCATCAGTGGTTGGGGAAATAGCAATCAGCCCCAGCATTTT. Translation gives CAISGWGNSNQPQHF.

This clone occurred once. The genes are TRBV7-6 and TRBJ1-6; no firm D call. The length of the CDR3 is 17 residues. V dropped 2 bases and J dropped 7 bases, with 18 bases sitting between them. The germline V gene encodes CDR1 SGHVS and CDR2 FNYEAQ. The CDR3 nucleotides are TGTGCCAGCAGCTTAAGTCCTGCAAGGGTTCGAAATTCACCCCTCCACTTT. This gives the protein CASSLSPARVRNSPLHF.

This chain uses TRBV2 with TRBJ2-7, with TRBD1 as a possible D gene (6 bases). This CDR3 spans 15 amino acids. Germline CDR1 SNHLY, CDR2 FYNNEI. Trimming cost V 1 base and J 2 bases, with 12 bases left between them. The CDR3 DNA reads as TGTGCCAGCAGTGAAGGGACAGCAACCCCCTACGAGCAGTACGTC. Protein sequence: CASSEGTATPYEQYV.

This sequence joins TRBV7-8 and TRBJ2-7; D is unclear. The germline V gene has CDR1 SGHVS and CDR2 FQNEAQ. V lost 2 bases and J 2 bases, leaving 4 bases between the germline ends. This CDR3 region has 12 residues. As DNA, the CDR3 is TGTGCCAGCAGCTTATACCCCTACGAGCAGTACTTC. Its translation: CASSLYPYEQYF.

The chain employs TRBV28 and TRBJ2-2, with D possibly being TRBD1 (6 bases). This CDR3 spans 13 amino acids. Germline values: CDR1 MDHEN, CDR2 SYDVKM. V lost 2 bases and J lost 7, with 8 bases in between. For the CDR3, the DNA is TGTGCCAGCAGTTTAGGGGGCGTCGGGGAGCTGTTTTTT. As protein: CASSLGGVGELFF.